The clone carrying this T cell receptor (beta chain) appeared once. CDR3 length: 17 amino acids. Germline V gene lookup returns CDR1 MNHNS and CDR2 SASEGT. The trim removed 2 bases at V and 5 bases at J, leaving 8 bases unmatched. The sample originates from a study of blood T cell repertoires in COVID-19. As for the study in general: The study drew acute and convalescent COVID-19 samples from the United States, Italy and Spain. T cells, B-cell-depleted T cells, or PBMCs supplied cDNA or gDNA.

Authors' analysis steps: Nucleated cell number was recorded as an estimate derived from reference gene primer amplification. TCRdb's table, derived via immunoSEQ multiplex PCR, lists solely in-frame clones and lacks some. V, J and clone size derive from that table, while D and trimming were established from the DNA sequence. Of about 58,000 clones listed, around four fifths were seen once; the top ten hold about 34%. Source material: peripheral blood. This receptor was identified in a human donor in a cohort sampled during active COVID-19. J is TRBJ2-3 and V is TRBV6-1, with 12 bases identical to TRBD1. The CDR3: CASSEPRWDRGQDTQYF. CDR3 sequence (DNA): TGTGCCAGCAGTGAACCGAGGTGGGACAGGGGGCAAGATACGCAGTATTTT.